This T cell receptor beta chain emerged from a study of T-cell memory formation after mild COVID-19 (dated by TCRdb to the early 2020s). Looking at the study overall: TCR sequence clusters from the two donors were found to be largely donor specific. T-cell clones expanding and contracting after mild COVID-19 in two donors were tracked by longitudinal TCRalpha and TCRbeta repertoire sequencing. Two young, previously healthy adult volunteers, one female and one male, were included in the cohort. The paper's findings and limits, for the study overall: Some responding clones were detected in pre-infection memory, suggesting pre-existing cross-reactive memory T cells joined the SARS-CoV-2 response. Whether the second-wave clones peaking on day 37 were SARS-CoV-2 specific was not confirmed. Only a couple of mild cases were covered in the study, and larger cohorts including severe cases with pre-infection samples were considered necessary. Contracting CD4+ clones were located mainly in the CM and EM memory subsets, whereas CD8+ clones were found to be enriched in EMRA. From day 15 to 85, contracting clones showed balanced CD4/CD8 phenotypes, whereas a second wave of clones that expanded from day 15 to 37 leaned towards CD4+.

As for this clonotype: Its antigen remains unidentified. Base qualities are not at hand, and no much larger clone is one base apart.

TCRdb shows the sequencer as Illumina NovaSeq 6000. TCRalpha and TCRbeta cDNA libraries were constructed by 5'RACE with constant-segment primers, with sample barcodes and unique molecular identifiers being introduced. Trizol reagent was used to extract RNA from every sample. Libraries were amplified in two PCR steps, with a second sample barcode and Illumina TruSeq adapters added in the second step. The libraries were sequenced on an Illumina NovaSeq using 2 x 150 bp paired-end reads. Per the original workflow: Demultiplexing of reads and collapsing into UMI-guided consensus sequences were performed with migec v1.2.7. Using mixcr v2.1.11, UMI consensuses were aligned to TRA and TRB V and J templates and then assembled into clonotypes. Clonotypes were classified as expanded or contracted when called significant by both edgeR and NoisET, with noise models trained on biological replicates. edgeR calls used a false discovery rate-adjusted p below 0.01 and a log2 fold-change threshold of 1. As an exploratory analysis of dynamics, max-normalized trajectories of the 1000 most abundant clonotypes were examined by PCA with hierarchical clustering. Separately sequenced CD4+ and CD8+ repertoires were used to assign a CD4 or CD8 phenotype to each responding clone. TCRdb reran the public reads through fastp at Q25 and MiXCR, keeping productive beta chains. CDR3 protein sequences are deduplicated, and each keeps its most common genes and DNA. The V and J calls were determined by TCRdb, not by the authors. The sample table holds around 150,000 distinct CDR3 sequences, of which around a tenth were seen once. Of the sample, roughly 3.8% falls within the top ten clones.

PBMCs were isolated by Ficoll-Paque density gradient centrifugation. The receptor's source is a man younger than 35 who had mild COVID-19 (a few samples of this study predate the infection). The sample titles of this study are shuffled in the database, so cell type and time point are left out; the donor was told from shared clones. Sequencing used PBMCs or a T cell subset sorted from them (not recorded which).

The CDR3 here reads CASSTPEGEGIYEQYF. The DNA sequence reads TGTGCCAGCAGCACCCCTGAGGGAGAGGGGATCTACGAGCAGTACTTC. The chain uses TRBV12-3 or TRBV12-4 and TRBJ2-7, with the D gene possibly TRBD1 or TRBD2, each one fitting 5 bases. The CDR3 starts with the cysteine, ends with the phenylalanine, and has 16 residues. This entry keeps only the CDR3 DNA: 48 bases, framed from base 1. Trimming removed 6 bases from V and 3 bases from J, leaving 21 bases between the germline ends.